These 17 T cell receptor beta chains originate from one sample sequenced in a study of PD-1 blockade in classical Hodgkin lymphoma (dated by TCRdb to 2018 to 2021). The library was made by the immunoSEQ multiplex PCR assay. TCRdb carries this immuneACCESS record with in-frame sequences only. Its versions omit some clonotypes, under half of them owing to an unresolved V gene in the studies checked, with the rest unexplained. This sample gives around 35,000 clones in total; around 74% of them show up just once. The ten most abundant clones make up 3.5% to 4% of the sample. The time point label on this specimen signifies: cycle 4 day 1 (C4D1), after more than five weeks of nivolumab. Every trial patient had relapsed after autologous stem cell transplantation, and cohorts A, B and C differed in prior brentuximab vedotin exposure. This specimen consisted of peripheral blood mononuclear cells (PBMCs), obtained before the fourth cycle of nivolumab. Receptors were obtained from a human donor with classical Hodgkin lymphoma.

The chain combines TRBV4-1 with TRBJ2-1, with D possibly TRBD1 on 8 matching bases. V lost 0 bases to trimming and J lost 16 bases, with 19 bases between them. Per the germline V gene, CDR1 is MGHRA and CDR2 is YSYEKL. The CDR3 is 14 residues long. The CDR3: CASSQDRDRPGGFF. CDR3 nucleotides: TGCGCCAGCAGCCAAGATCGGGACAGGCCGGGGGGATTCTTC.

V is TRBV30 and J is TRBJ1-6; no definite D call. CDR1 is GTSNPN and CDR2 is SVGIG in the germline V gene (reference sequence). The V end lost 2 bases, the J end lost 5 bases, and 16 bases lay between the germline ends. The CDR3 is 16 residues long. CDR3 sequence (DNA): TGTGCCTGGAGTAGCGTAAACCCTTTCCATAATTCACCCCTCCACTTT. Amino acids: CAWSSVNPFHNSPLHF.

CDR3: CASSLGGTYEQYF. Here the CDR3 DNA reads TGTGCCAGCAGTTTAGGCGGAACCTACGAGCAGTACTTC. The chain carries TRBV27 and TRBJ2-7; D call uncertain. CDR1 is MNHEY, CDR2 SMNVEV, per germline (reference sequence). With 2 bases removed from V and 2 bases from J, the gap between germline ends came to 7 bases. This CDR3 region has 13 residues.

CDR3 sequence reads: CASSDTGIGSATDTQYF. The DNA of the CDR3 is TGTGCCAGCAGTGACACGGGGATCGGGAGCGCAACAGATACGCAGTATTTT. The J gene is TRBJ2-3, the V gene TRBV6-4; D may be TRBD2 (6 bases). Trimming removed 2 bases at V and 3 bases at J, with 18 bases between. CDR3 length: 17 residues. Germline CDR1 is MRHNA and CDR2 is SNTAGT.

This clone was seen a single time. V gene TRBV19 combines with J gene TRBJ1-6; 7 bases fit TRBD1. The V gene's germline CDR1 is LNHDA and CDR2 SQIVND (reference sequence). V was pared by 5 bases and J by 7 bases, with 8 bases of the junction left unmatched. The CDR3 covers 15 residues. In DNA form, the CDR3 reads TGTGCCAGTAGTTCCCCGGACAGGCGAAATTCACCCCTCCACTTT. Its protein product is CASSSPDRRNSPLHF.

The rearrangement links TRBV5-4 to TRBJ2-1; 9 nucleotides match TRBD1. Germline lookup yields CDR1 SGHNT and CDR2 YYREEE (reference sequence). This CDR3 contains 15 residues. V lost 0 bases and J lost 7; bases outside the gene matches: 5. CDR3 loop: CASSLAGQGSNEQFF. DNA of the CDR3: TGTGCCAGCAGCTTGGCGGGACAGGGCTCGAATGAGCAGTTCTTC.

This chain links TRBV6-5 with TRBJ1-6, with a possible D match to TRBD1 (5 bases). Germline V lookup: CDR1 MNHEY, CDR2 SVGAGI. The ends were cut back, 5 bases at V and 7 bases at J, with 15 bases in the middle. This CDR3 has 15 residues. Here the CDR3 DNA reads TGTGCCAGCAGTCCCGGGGGAATGGGGAATTCACCCCTCCACTTT. This gives the protein CASSPGGMGNSPLHF.

This clone was counted between two and nine times. The chain employs TRBV5-4 and TRBJ2-3, with 9 nucleotides matching TRBD1. The V and J ends lost 7 bases and 6 bases, in that order; junction bases with no gene match: 6. This CDR3 region has 13 residues. Germline CDR1 SGHNT, CDR2 YYREEE (reference sequence). CDR3 sequence reads: CASRDRDSDTQYF. The CDR3, as DNA: TGTGCCAGCCGGGACAGGGATTCGGATACGCAGTATTTT.

This rearrangement joins TRBV5-8 to TRBJ1-2; D gene ambiguous. The CDR3 covers 9 residues. CDR1 and CDR2 (germline): SGHTS, YDEGEE. Trimming took off 8 bases at V and 3 bases at J, with 2 bases between the two ends. CDR3 nucleotides: TGTGCCAGTGACTATGGCTACACCTTC. It encodes CASDYGYTF.

Here the CDR3 reads CASSMTGSRETQYF. In DNA, the CDR3 is TGTGCCAGCAGTATGACAGGGTCCAGAGAGACCCAGTACTTC. The gene calls are TRBV28 and TRBJ2-5; 7 bases are a match to TRBD1. J gave up 4 bases and V 5 bases, and 7 bases lay outside the gene matches. This CDR3 has 14 residues. CDR1 is MDHEN, CDR2 SYDVKM, per germline.

The chain carries TRBV6-9 and TRBJ2-7; 7 bases map to TRBD1. Germline V gene sequence: CDR1 MNHGY, CDR2 SVAAGI. There are 15 residues in the CDR3. The J segment lost 3 bases and the V segment lost 5 bases, leaving 10 bases of the junction unmatched. The CDR3 sequence: CASSPAPDRYYEQYF. Written as DNA, the CDR3 is TGTGCCAGCAGTCCGGCCCCGGACAGGTACTACGAGCAGTACTTC.

J is TRBJ2-1 and V is TRBV27; D might be TRBD2 (6 bases). The CDR3 is made up of 15 amino acids. V was shortened by 3 bases and J by 6 bases, with 15 bases between the two germline ends. Germline CDR1 MNHEY, CDR2 SMNVEV (reference sequence). The CDR3 protein is CASSFWGVGSNEQFF. The CDR3 DNA follows: TGTGCCAGCAGTTTTTGGGGGGTCGGCTCCAATGAGCAGTTCTTC.

A single count supports this clone. The chain recombines TRBV7-2 with TRBJ1-4, with TRBD1 matching over 7 bases. Germline V gene data show CDR1 as SGHTA and CDR2 as FQGNSA. The V gene end was trimmed by 5 bases and the J gene end by 7 bases; junction bases not matched to a gene: 7. The CDR3 is 14 residues long. The chain's CDR3 is CASSTRQGSEKLFF. The DNA of the CDR3 is TGTGCCAGCAGCACGAGACAGGGCTCTGAAAAACTGTTTTTT.

The chain is built from TRBV27 and TRBJ1-5; 8 bases map to TRBD1. J was trimmed by 6 bases and V by 6 bases; bases with no gene match: 1. The CDR3 sequence is 12 residues long. Per the germline V gene, CDR1 is MNHEY and CDR2 is SMNVEV (reference sequence). The CDR3 nucleotides read TGTGCCAGCAGACAGGGGGGTCAGCCCCAGCATTTT. Translating gives CASRQGGQPQHF.

The chain uses TRBV20-1 and TRBJ2-7, with D uncertain. Germline V gene lookup returns CDR1 DFQATT and CDR2 SNEGSKA (reference sequence). V lost 6 bases and J 6 bases, leaving 12 bases between the germline ends. The CDR3 sequence is 11 residues long. The CDR3 loop reads CSAPRSGEQYF. The CDR3 DNA reads TGCAGTGCCCCCAGGTCTGGCGAGCAGTACTTC.

The chain combines TRBV28 with TRBJ2-7; TRBD2 matches at 9 bases. Germline values: CDR1 MDHEN, CDR2 SYDVKM. This CDR3 has 14 amino acids. The V and J ends lost 7 bases and 3 bases, in that order; junction bases with no gene match: 7. The CDR3 DNA reads as TGTGCCAGCACCCAGGGACTAGCCCTCTACGAGCAGTACTTC. This codes for CASTQGLALYEQYF.

The CDR3 DNA is TGTGCCAGCAGCGTAGGGGTAACAGAATTTAACTATGGCTACACCTTC. It codes for CASSVGVTEFNYGYTF. The chain has TRBV9 and TRBJ1-2; D ambiguous. Trimming removed 0 bases at V and 1 base at J, with 13 bases between. The CDR3 consists of 16 residues. Germline loops: CDR1 SGDLS, CDR2 YYNGEE.